These 30 T cell receptor beta chains share one sample of origin, sequenced in a study of T cell repertoires in cytomegalovirus infection (dated by TCRdb to about 2019). Sequenced on an Illumina HiSeq 1500. Through fastp at Q25 and MiXCR, TCRdb rebuilt clones from the public reads, retaining in-frame beta chains. Rows are combined by CDR3 protein, so each entry shows the most common genes and DNA. Recorded for this sample are around 440,000 distinct CDR3 sequences; roughly 10% of them occurred a single time. More than 8.5% of the sample goes to the ten largest clones. The sequencing sample was made of PBMCs. The source of these receptors is a human donor in good health (CMV status not recorded). Some clones in this sample may be carry-over from other donors' samples.

This clonotype has ten or more counts. The chain employs TRBV7-6 and TRBJ2-6; 7 positions match TRBD1. The V gene end was trimmed by 6 bases and the J gene end by 0 bases; junction bases not matched to a gene: 11. Germline V lookup: CDR1 SGHVS, CDR2 FNYEAQ. CDR3 length equals 18 residues. The CDR3 DNA sequence: TGTGCCAGCAGTTCCCCGGACAGGATCCACTCTGGGGCCAACGTCCTGACTTTC. Translated, it gives CASSSPDRIHSGANVLTF. Complete variable domain (other parts from reference TRBV7-6 and TRBJ2-6): GAGVSQSPRYKVTKRGQDVALRCDPISGHVSLYWYRQALGQGPEFLTYFNYEAQQDKSGLPNDRFSAERPEGSISTLTIQRTEQRDSAMYRCASSSPDRIHSGANVLTFGAGSRLTVL.

Many counts were recorded for this clonotype. V gene TRBV7-8 combines with J gene TRBJ1-5; perhaps TRBD1 as D (6 bases). This CDR3 contains 15 residues. CDR1 is SGHVS, CDR2 FQNEAQ, per germline. The V gene lost 1 base and the J gene lost 2 bases, with 9 bases spanning the gap. The CDR3 sequence is CASSLVRQGNQPQHF. The CDR3, as DNA: TGTGCCAGCAGCTTAGTAAGACAGGGCAATCAGCCCCAGCATTTT.

This clonotype was observed at least ten times. The V and J genes are TRBV12-5 and TRBJ2-2; perhaps TRBD2 as D (6 bases). Germline loops: CDR1 LGHNT, CDR2 FRNRAP. Trimming removed 2 bases from V and 1 base from J, with 11 bases in between. The CDR3 extends over 16 amino acids. CDR3 sequence reads: CASGLTGVRNTGELFF. The CDR3 coding sequence is TGTGCTAGTGGTTTGACGGGGGTTAGGAACACCGGGGAGCTGTTTTTT.

There are many counts of this clonotype. The rearrangement links TRBV7-3 to TRBJ2-2; D gene ambiguous. Germline V gene sequence: CDR1 SGHTA, CDR2 FQGTGA. Trimming cost V 5 bases and J 5 bases, with 15 bases left between them. The CDR3 is made up of 15 amino acids. The CDR3 DNA follows: TGTGCCAGCAGCCCGCAAGCTCTCCAAACCGGGGAGCTGTTTTTT. Protein product: CASSPQALQTGELFF. The whole variable domain, remainder taken from reference TRBV7-3 and TRBJ2-2, is GAGVSQTPSNKVTEKGKYVELRCDPISGHTALYWYRQSLGQGPEFLIYFQGTGAADDSGLPNDRFFAVRPEGSVSTLKIQRTERGDSAVYLCASSPQALQTGELFFGEGSRLTVL.

Of note for this clonotype: The junction departs from the called germline gene at one end, perhaps through a read error. V and J are TRBV4-1 and TRBJ2-5; tentative D call: TRBD2 (6 bases). CDR3 length: 17 residues. The germline gives CDR1 MGHRA, CDR2 YSYEKL. The CDR3 sequence is CASSQYSRGEFQETQYF. CDR3 DNA: TGTGCCAGCAGCCAATACTCGCGGGGAGAATTCCAAGAGACCCAGTACTTC.

This clonotype was seen repeatedly, ten times or more. V is TRBV19 and J is TRBJ2-1, with D possibly matching TRBD2 (6 bases). The CDR3 totals 17 residues. The germline gives CDR1 LNHDA, CDR2 SQIVND (reference sequence). The V and J ends lost 2 bases and 2 bases respectively, with 16 bases between them. The CDR3 protein is CASSILGDFLTYNEQFF. CDR3 bases: TGTGCCAGTAGTATACTAGGGGACTTCCTCACCTACAATGAGCAGTTCTTC. The full variable domain, in which reference TRBV19 and TRBJ2-1 provide the parts outside the CDR3, is DGGITQSPKYLFRKEGQNVTLSCEQNLNHDAMYWYRQDPGQGLRLIYYSQIVNDFQKGDIAEGYSVSREKKESFPLTVTSAQKNPTAFYLCASSILGDFLTYNEQFFGPGTRLTVL.

The V call is TRBV5-1, the J call TRBJ1-4; D ambiguous. The CDR3 is 13 residues long. CDR1 is SGHRS and CDR2 is YFSETQ in the germline V gene. V lost 0 bases, J lost 5 bases, and 5 bases lay in between. CDR3 in DNA: TGCGCCAGCAGCTTGGAAGGAAATGAAAAACTGTTTTTT. It encodes CASSLEGNEKLFF.

This clonotype was found a few times. V and J are TRBV5-1 and TRBJ1-4; D remains unclear. This CDR3 comprises 15 residues. Between the trimmed V and J ends, which lost 0 bases and 6 bases, there was a span of 12 bases. Germline V gene lookup returns CDR1 SGHRS and CDR2 YFSETQ. The CDR3 protein is CASSLEVGDHEKLFF. CDR3 nucleotide sequence: TGCGCCAGCAGCTTGGAGGTGGGAGATCATGAAAAACTGTTTTTT.

This clonotype was seen at least ten times. The genes are TRBV2 and TRBJ2-7; tentatively, D is TRBD1 (6 bases). The length of the CDR3 is 14 residues. The germline V gene has CDR1 SNHLY and CDR2 FYNNEI. Trimming cost V 4 bases and J 5 bases, with 15 bases left between them. CDR3: CASSVDRKLHEQYF. The CDR3 nucleotides read TGTGCCAGCAGTGTCGACAGGAAATTGCACGAGCAGTACTTC. Combining the CDR3 with reference TRBV2 and TRBJ2-7 gives the whole variable domain EPEVTQTPSHQVTQMGQEVILRCVPISNHLYFYWYRQILGQKVEFLVSFYNNEISEKSEIFDDQFSVERPDGSNFTLKIRSTKLEDSAMYFCASSVDRKLHEQYFGPGTRLTVT.

The genes are TRBV28 and TRBJ2-7, with TRBD2 identical over 10 bases. CDR3 length equals 16 residues. Losses at the gene ends were 3 bases for V and 0 bases for J; bases not matched to a gene: 5. CDR1 is MDHEN, CDR2 SYDVKM, per germline. The CDR3 is CASSLEASGSSYEQYF. The DNA for the CDR3 is TGTGCCAGCAGTTTGGAGGCTAGCGGGAGCTCCTACGAGCAGTACTTC.

This chain joins TRBV19 and TRBJ1-3; 11 positions agree with TRBD1. CDR1 is LNHDA, CDR2 SQIVND, per germline (reference sequence). This CDR3 is 16 amino acids long. V was clipped by 3 bases and J by 2 bases; unmatched bases: 3. The CDR3 coding sequence is TGTGCCAGTAGTATTTCGGACAGGGGGCCTGGAAACACCATATATTTT. This translates into CASSISDRGPGNTIYF.

This clonotype was picked up many times. The chain joins TRBV10-3 to TRBJ2-2; D ambiguous. This CDR3 has 13 amino acids. In germline, CDR1 is ENHRY, CDR2 SYGVKD. Between the trimmed V and J ends, which lost 4 bases and 7 bases, there was a span of 10 bases. CDR3 sequence: CAISATADGELFF. In nucleotides, the CDR3 is TGTGCCATCAGTGCCACGGCCGACGGGGAGCTGTTTTTT.

This clonotype was detected many times. This sequence joins TRBV3-1 and TRBJ2-1; 8 bases align to TRBD2. This CDR3 is built from 18 residues. Germline V lookup: CDR1 LGHDT, CDR2 YNNKEL (reference sequence). V was clipped by 6 bases and J by 7 bases; unmatched bases: 20. CDR3: CASSLFSWSREGRNEQFF. The DNA of the CDR3 is TGTGCCAGCAGTCTCTTCAGTTGGTCCCGGGAGGGTAGGAATGAGCAGTTCTTC.

This clonotype has at least ten counts. The V and J genes are TRBV6-2 or TRBV6-3 and TRBJ1-1; D call uncertain. V was trimmed by 3 bases and J by 5 bases, leaving 10 bases between them. The CDR3 is made up of 13 amino acids. Germline V lookup: CDR1 MNHEY, CDR2 SVGEGT. CDR3 DNA: TGTGCCAGCAGTTATACTCCGAGGACTGAAGCTTTCTTT. It specifies CASSYTPRTEAFF.

This clonotype was detected ten times or more. The chain is built from TRBV7-2 and TRBJ2-7; D is possibly TRBD1 (6 bases). The CDR3 extends over 16 amino acids. CDR1 and CDR2 (germline): SGHTA, FQGNSA. Trimming left V 1 base short and J 3 bases short, with 16 bases between. The CDR3 coding sequence is TGTGCCAGCAGCTTAGTCGCTGGTCAGGGGAACTACGAGCAGTACTTC. Protein: CASSLVAGQGNYEQYF.

A few counts support this clonotype. The chain recombines TRBV5-1 with TRBJ1-6; D gene unclear. CDR1 and CDR2 (germline): SGHRS, YFSETQ. Deletions cut 0 bases from V and 9 bases from J, with 16 bases between. The CDR3 has 16 residues. In DNA form, the CDR3 reads TGCGCCAGCAGCTTGGCCGAGCGTGGCAGATTTTCACCCCTCCACTTT. Its translation: CASSLAERGRFSPLHF.

This clonotype occurred many times. The V and J genes are TRBV12-3 or TRBV12-4 and TRBJ2-1; 9 nucleotides match TRBD2. The CDR3 length is 15 residues. Trimming at V came to 7 bases and at J to 2 bases, leaving 6 bases not matched to a gene. The CDR3, as DNA: TGTGCCAGCAAATCAGCGGGAGGTCCCTACAATGAGCAGTTCTTC. Its translation: CASKSAGGPYNEQFF.

V usage is TRBV5-1 and J usage is TRBJ2-1, with 13 nucleotides matching TRBD2. Germline loops: CDR1 SGHRS, CDR2 YFSETQ. The CDR3 runs 19 residues. The trim removed 4 bases at V and 0 bases at J, leaving 10 bases unmatched. CDR3 protein: CASSPSGLAGTSSYNEQFF. The CDR3 nucleotides are TGCGCCAGCAGCCCCTCGGGACTAGCGGGGACCAGCTCCTACAATGAGCAGTTCTTC.

The rearrangement links TRBV20-1 to TRBJ2-1; D gene uncertain. The CDR3 covers 10 residues. CDR1 and CDR2 from the germline V gene are DFQATT and SNEGSKA (reference sequence). V was trimmed by 5 bases and J by 10 bases, leaving 9 bases between them. CDR3 sequence reads: CSALRLEQFF. DNA of the CDR3: TGCAGTGCTCTTCGCCTGGAGCAGTTCTTC.

In this sample, this clonotype turned up many times. This chain links TRBV6-1 with TRBJ1-5, with D unresolved. The germline CDR1 and CDR2 sequences are MNHNS and SASEGT. This CDR3 is 13 amino acids long. V was cut by 3 bases and J by 7 bases, with 10 bases left in between. DNA for the CDR3: TGTGCCAGCAGTGAGCTAGGGCGACAGCCCCAGCATTTT. This gives the protein CASSELGRQPQHF.

The chain joins TRBV19 to TRBJ1-5; 7 positions agree with TRBD1. V gave up 1 base and J gave up 4 bases; unmatched junction bases: 10. Germline values: CDR1 LNHDA, CDR2 SQIVND (reference sequence). This CDR3 region has 17 residues. CDR3 in DNA: TGTGCCAGTAGTATAGCTTCCCTCCTGGACAGGAATCAGCCCCAGCATTTT. Translating it yields CASSIASLLDRNQPQHF.

This clonotype was seen at least ten times. The DNA for the CDR3 is TGTGCCAGCAGACCCCGGACAGGGGGCCCTTTCAACGAGCAGTTCTTC. This translates into CASRPRTGGPFNEQFF. The V gene is TRBV11-3, the J gene TRBJ2-1; 11 nucleotides line up with TRBD1. CDR1 and CDR2 from the germline V gene are SGHNT and YENEEA. Germline trimming cut 6 bases from V and 10 bases from J; bases unmatched to any gene: 14. The CDR3 totals 16 residues.

This clonotype was found many times. The CDR3 DNA reads as TGTGCCAGCGGCGTCGGGTTCACTGAAGCTTTCTTT. It codes for CASGVGFTEAFF. The V gene is TRBV10-3, the J gene TRBJ1-1, with D uncertain. CDR3 length: 12 residues. V dropped 10 bases and J dropped 4 bases, with 13 bases sitting between them. Germline V gene data show CDR1 as ENHRY and CDR2 as SYGVKD.

This clonotype was counted only a few times. J is TRBJ2-1 and V is TRBV5-1, with D unclear. V was trimmed by 3 bases and J by 14 bases, leaving 12 bases between them. This CDR3 is built from 11 residues. Germline values: CDR1 SGHRS, CDR2 YFSETQ. Written as DNA, the CDR3 is TGCGCCAGCAGCTCGACCTATTTGAAGTTCTTC. Translation gives CASSSTYLKFF.

This clonotype was counted between two and nine times. This rearrangement joins TRBV10-3 to TRBJ2-3, with 9 positions matching TRBD2. Trimming at V came to 10 bases and at J to 3 bases, leaving 8 bases not matched to a gene. CDR3 length: 14 residues. Germline CDR1 ENHRY, CDR2 SYGVKD. In DNA form, the CDR3 reads TGTGCCACCAGGCGGGGGGGGCAGACAGATACGCAGTATTTT. Translating it yields CATRRGGQTDTQYF.

Many counts were recorded for this clonotype. One end of the junction fails to match germline, which may point to a read error. V is TRBV12-3 or TRBV12-4 and J is TRBJ2-7, with D perhaps TRBD2 (6 bases). CDR3 length: 13 amino acids. The CDR3 bases are TGTGCCAGCAGCTTAGGACTATCTTACGAGCAGTACTTC. Translated, it gives CASSLGLSYEQYF.

This clonotype was seen repeatedly, ten times or more. The chain uses TRBV25-1 and TRBJ2-2, with 9 bases aligning to TRBD2. V was pared by 4 bases and J by 5 bases, with 11 bases of the junction left unmatched. This CDR3 is built from 17 residues. Germline V gene lookup returns CDR1 MGHDK and CDR2 SYGVNS. DNA for the CDR3: TGTGCCAGCAGTGTCGTGGCGGGGGGGCATGGGACCGGGGAGCTGTTTTTT. Its translation is CASSVVAGGHGTGELFF.

Ten or more counts support this clonotype. J is TRBJ1-6 and V is TRBV5-5, with D unclear. Germline CDR1 reads SGHKS; CDR2 reads YYEKEE (reference sequence). The CDR3 runs 16 residues. The germline V and J ends were trimmed by 0 bases and 6 bases, with 13 bases remaining between them. Here the CDR3 DNA reads TGTGCCAGCAGCTTGGAAAGAGGAGCAACTAATTCACCCCTCCACTTT. Translated, it gives CASSLERGATNSPLHF.

This clonotype was counted ten times or more. DNA of the CDR3: TGTGCCAGCAGCTTAACCCCCCTTTCAGATACGCAGTATTTT. This encodes CASSLTPLSDTQYF. The V and J genes are TRBV7-2 and TRBJ2-3, with D unclear. With 2 bases removed from V and 4 bases from J, the gap between germline ends came to 10 bases. Germline-derived CDR1 and CDR2 are SGHTA and FQGNSA. The CDR3 runs to 14 residues.

The sample holds a few counts of this clonotype. For the CDR3, the DNA is TGCAGTGCTAGAGCTGGGGGCCGGAACACTGAAGCTTTCTTT. This codes for CSARAGGRNTEAFF. This sequence joins TRBV20-1 and TRBJ1-1; TRBD1 might be the D (6 bases). CDR1 and CDR2 (germline): DFQATT, SNEGSKA (reference sequence). V shed 1 base and J shed 1 base, with 10 bases lying between them. The CDR3 has 14 amino acids.